This T cell receptor beta chain was observed in a study of CD8 T cells in Susac syndrome. Reverse transcription of roughly 0.5 to 1 ug RNA was carried out with random hexamers. TCRdb re-derived calls from the immunoSEQ multiplex PCR reads in MiXCR, one entry per CDR3 protein. The repertoire holds 100,000 to 150,000 distinct CDR3 sequences, with about 94% as singletons. Sequencing of TCR beta covered CD8+ and CD4+ T cells obtained from blood. Purification of the CD8+ and CD4+ T cells relied on negative isolation, and TEMRA cells underwent FACS enrichment. Trimming removed 0 bases at V and 8 bases at J, with 13 bases between. CDR3 length: 13 residues. Germline V CDR1 and CDR2: SQVTM, ANQGSEA.

Sample: CD4+ T cells from PBMCs. The receptor was derived from a human donor in good health. The chain employs TRBV29-1 and TRBJ1-2; a possible D gene is TRBD1 (5 bases). DNA for the CDR3: TGCAGCGTTGAAGATCGGTCTCAGGGCGGCTACACCTTC. Its translation: CSVEDRSQGGYTF. The whole variable domain, filled in from reference TRBV29-1 and TRBJ1-2, reads SAVISQKPSRDICQRGTSLTIQCQVDSQVTMMFWYRQQPGQSLTLIATANQGSEATYESGFVIDKFPISRPNLTFSTLTVSNMSPEDSSIYLCSVEDRSQGGYTFGSGTRLTVV.